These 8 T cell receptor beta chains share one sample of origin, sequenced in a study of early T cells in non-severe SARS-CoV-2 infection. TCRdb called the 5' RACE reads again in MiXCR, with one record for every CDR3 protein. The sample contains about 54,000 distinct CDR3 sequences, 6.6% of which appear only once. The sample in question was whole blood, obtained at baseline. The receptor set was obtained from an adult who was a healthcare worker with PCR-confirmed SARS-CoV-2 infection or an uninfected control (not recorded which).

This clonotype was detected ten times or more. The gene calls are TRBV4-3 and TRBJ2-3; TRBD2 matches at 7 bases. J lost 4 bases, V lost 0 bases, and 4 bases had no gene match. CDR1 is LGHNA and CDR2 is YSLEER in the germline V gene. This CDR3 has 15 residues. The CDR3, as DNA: TGCGCCAGCAGCCAAGATTCGGGGGGAGCAGATACGCAGTATTTT. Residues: CASSQDSGGADTQYF.

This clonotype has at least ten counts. CDR3 residues: CASSTVYGYTF. DNA of the CDR3: TGTGCCAGCAGCACTGTATATGGCTACACCTTC. The genes are TRBV12-3 or TRBV12-4 and TRBJ1-2; no firm D call. The CDR3 covers 11 residues. Trimming pared 6 bases from V and 5 bases from J, leaving 7 bases between.

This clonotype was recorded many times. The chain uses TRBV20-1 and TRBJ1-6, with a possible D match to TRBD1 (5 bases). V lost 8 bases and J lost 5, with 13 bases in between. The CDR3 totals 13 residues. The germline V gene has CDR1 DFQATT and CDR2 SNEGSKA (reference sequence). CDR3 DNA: TGCAGTTATTTGACAGATCATAATTCACCCCTCCACTTT. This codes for CSYLTDHNSPLHF.

The CDR3 spells CASSPGLGGLNDNEQFF. For the CDR3, the DNA is TGTGCCAGCAGCCCGGGATTGGGGGGCCTTAACGACAATGAGCAGTTCTTC. V and J are TRBV11-2 and TRBJ2-1, with D perhaps matching TRBD1 or TRBD2 (6 bases each). V was pared by 5 bases and J by 5 bases, with 22 bases between. Germline V CDR1 and CDR2: SGHAT, FQNNGV. The length of the CDR3 is 17 residues.

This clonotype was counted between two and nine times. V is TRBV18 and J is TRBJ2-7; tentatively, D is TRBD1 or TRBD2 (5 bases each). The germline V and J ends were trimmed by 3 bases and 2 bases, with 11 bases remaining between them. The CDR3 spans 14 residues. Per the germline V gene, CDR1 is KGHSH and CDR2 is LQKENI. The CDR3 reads CASSPGVAAYEQYF. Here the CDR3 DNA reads TGTGCCAGCTCACCGGGGGTGGCAGCCTACGAGCAGTACTTC. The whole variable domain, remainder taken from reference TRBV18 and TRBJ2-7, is NAGVMQNPRHLVRRRGQEARLRCSPMKGHSHVYWYRQLPEEGLKFMVYLQKENIIDESGMPKERFSAEFPKEGPSILRIQQVVRGDSAAYFCASSPGVAAYEQYFGPGTRLTVT.

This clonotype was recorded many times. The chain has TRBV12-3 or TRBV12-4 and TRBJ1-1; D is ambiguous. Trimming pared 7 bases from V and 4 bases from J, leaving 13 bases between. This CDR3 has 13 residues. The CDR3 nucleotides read TGTGCCAGCACCGCATCGGTAGGCACTGAAGCTTTCTTT. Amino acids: CASTASVGTEAFF.

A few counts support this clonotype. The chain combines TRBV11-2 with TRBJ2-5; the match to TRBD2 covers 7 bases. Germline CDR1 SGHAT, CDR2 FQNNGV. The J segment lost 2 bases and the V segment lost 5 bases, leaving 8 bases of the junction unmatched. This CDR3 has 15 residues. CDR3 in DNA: TGTGCCAGCAGCCTTGCGGGGGAATCGCAAGAGACCCAGTACTTC. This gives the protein CASSLAGESQETQYF.

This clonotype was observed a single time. This chain's CDR3 is CASTVGQIYGYTF. The CDR3, as DNA: TGTGCCAGCACGGTAGGACAGATCTATGGCTACACCTTC. V usage is TRBV6-2 or TRBV6-3 and J usage is TRBJ1-2; a weak D match, TRBD1 (6 bases). Trimming took 7 bases from V and 4 from J, leaving 13 bases between them. Germline-derived CDR1 and CDR2 are MNHEY and SVGEGT. This CDR3 comprises 13 residues.